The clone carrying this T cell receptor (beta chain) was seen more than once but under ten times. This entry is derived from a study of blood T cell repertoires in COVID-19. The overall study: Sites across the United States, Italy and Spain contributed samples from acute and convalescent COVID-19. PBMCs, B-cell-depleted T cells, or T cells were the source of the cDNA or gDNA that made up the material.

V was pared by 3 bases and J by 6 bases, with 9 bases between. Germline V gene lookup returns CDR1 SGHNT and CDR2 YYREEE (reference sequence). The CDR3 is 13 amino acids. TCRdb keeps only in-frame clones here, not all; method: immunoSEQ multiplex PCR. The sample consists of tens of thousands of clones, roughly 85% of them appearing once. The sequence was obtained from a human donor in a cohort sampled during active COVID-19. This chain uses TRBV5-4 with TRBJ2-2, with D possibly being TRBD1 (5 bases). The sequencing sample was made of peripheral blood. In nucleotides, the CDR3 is TGTGCCAGCAGCTCCCTAGGGGCCGGGGAGCTGTTTTTT. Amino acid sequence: CASSSLGAGELFF.